The clone carrying this T cell receptor beta chain was counted at least ten times. Its antigen is currently unknown. The data were taken from a study of T cells after yellow fever vaccination. Study at large: Some fractions had low cell numbers, and these were prepared with SMART-Seq v4 Ultra Low Input. The study, taken as a whole, reports: CD4 and CD8 compartments shared a small share of clonotypes. Repertoires obtained by FACS sorting could include abundant clonotypes that entered as contaminants from the bulk population.

The TCR cDNA carried a universal primer site and UMIs from 5'RACE template switching. One entry per CDR3 protein, called by TCRdb with MiXCR from the 5' RACE reads. The data show approximately 120,000 distinct CDR3 sequences, under 8.5% seen once. This receptor was identified in a man between 18 and 29 years old who received the YFV17D yellow fever vaccine. The sample was CD4+ T cells sorted from PBMCs, taken more than 8 days after the first yellow fever vaccination.

The CDR3: CSAREKTGAEAFF. Written as DNA, the CDR3 is TGCAGTGCTAGAGAAAAGACAGGGGCTGAAGCTTTCTTT. This chain uses TRBV20-1 with TRBJ1-1, with TRBD1 matching over 8 bases. The CDR3 length is 13 residues. J lost 6 bases, V lost 0 bases, and 3 bases had no gene match. CDR1 is DFQATT, CDR2 SNEGSKA, per germline (reference sequence).